This T cell receptor (beta chain) was recovered during a study of PD-1 blockade in classical Hodgkin lymphoma. Broader study findings: In CD4+ cells, TCR diversity went up significantly by C4D1, but in CD8+ cells it did not. Reports described newly diagnosed patients as having lower baseline TCR diversity than healthy donors.

Every patient experienced relapse after autologous stem cell transplantation, and brentuximab vedotin exposure varied. Out of thawed PBMCs, magnetic negative selection purified CD4+ T cells. V lost 5 bases, J lost 0 bases, and 7 bases lay in between. The CDR3 totals 13 residues. Germline CDR1 MNHEY, CDR2 SMNVEV (reference sequence). Generated by immunoSEQ multiplex PCR, the TCRdb table keeps only in-frame clones and is missing some. The sample includes 25,000 to 35,000 clones, about 85% of them seen just once. This clone has just a few counts. Its antigen is undetermined. The chain has TRBV27 and TRBJ1-1; D ambiguous. Sequenced material: CD4+ T cells from blood, taken at baseline. The sequence was obtained from a human donor with classical Hodgkin lymphoma. CDR3 DNA: TGTGCCAGCAGTATTTCGCTGAACACTGAAGCTTTCTTT. Encoded protein: CASSISLNTEAFF.